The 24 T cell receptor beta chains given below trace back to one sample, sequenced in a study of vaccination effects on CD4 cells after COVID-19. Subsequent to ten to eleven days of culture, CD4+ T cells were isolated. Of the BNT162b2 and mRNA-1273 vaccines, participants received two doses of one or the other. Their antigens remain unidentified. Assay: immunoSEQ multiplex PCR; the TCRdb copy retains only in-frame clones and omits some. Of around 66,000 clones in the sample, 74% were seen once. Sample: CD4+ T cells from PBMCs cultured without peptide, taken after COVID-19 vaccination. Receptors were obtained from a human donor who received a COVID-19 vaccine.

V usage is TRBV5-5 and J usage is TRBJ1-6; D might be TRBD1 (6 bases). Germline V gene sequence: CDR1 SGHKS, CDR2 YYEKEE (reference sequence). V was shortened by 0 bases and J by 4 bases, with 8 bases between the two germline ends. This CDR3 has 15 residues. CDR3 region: CASSLGTEYNSPLHF. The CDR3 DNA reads TGTGCCAGCAGCTTGGGGACAGAATATAATTCACCCCTCCACTTT.

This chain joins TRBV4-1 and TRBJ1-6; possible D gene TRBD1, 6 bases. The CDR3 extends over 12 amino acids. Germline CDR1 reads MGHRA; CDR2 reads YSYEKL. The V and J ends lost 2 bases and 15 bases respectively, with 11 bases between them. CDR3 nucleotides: TGCGCCAGCAGCCAACGGGACAATCTCCTCCACTTT. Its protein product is CASSQRDNLLHF.

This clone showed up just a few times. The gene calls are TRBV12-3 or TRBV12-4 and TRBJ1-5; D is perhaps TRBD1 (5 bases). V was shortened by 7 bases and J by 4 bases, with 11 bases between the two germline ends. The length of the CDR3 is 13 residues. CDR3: CASTGVGNQPQHF. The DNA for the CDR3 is TGTGCCAGCACGGGGGTGGGAAATCAGCCCCAGCATTTT.

CDR3 nucleotide sequence: TGTGCCAGTAGTATCGGGGGATTGAACACTGAAGCTTTCTTT. This translates into CASSIGGLNTEAFF. V gene TRBV19 combines with J gene TRBJ1-1; D is perhaps TRBD1 (5 bases). Trimming pared 3 bases from V and 0 bases from J, leaving 8 bases between. The CDR3 loop spans 14 amino acids. Germline CDR1 and CDR2: LNHDA and SQIVND (reference sequence).

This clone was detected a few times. The CDR3 DNA is TGTGCCAGCTCGTCGGACAGGACACAGCCCCAGCATTTT. Translating gives CASSSDRTQPQHF. The chain recombines TRBV18 with TRBJ1-5, with TRBD1 matching over 7 bases. CDR3 length: 13 residues. The V segment lost 6 bases and the J segment 7 bases; nucleotides outside the gene matches: 6. CDR1 KGHSH and CDR2 LQKENI come from the germline V gene.

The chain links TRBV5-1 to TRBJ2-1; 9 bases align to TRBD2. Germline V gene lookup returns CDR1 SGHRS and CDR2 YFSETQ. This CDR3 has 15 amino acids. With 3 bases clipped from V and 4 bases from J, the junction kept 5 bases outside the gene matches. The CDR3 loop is CASSYAGGTYNEQFF. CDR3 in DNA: TGCGCCAGCAGCTACGCGGGGGGGACGTACAATGAGCAGTTCTTC.

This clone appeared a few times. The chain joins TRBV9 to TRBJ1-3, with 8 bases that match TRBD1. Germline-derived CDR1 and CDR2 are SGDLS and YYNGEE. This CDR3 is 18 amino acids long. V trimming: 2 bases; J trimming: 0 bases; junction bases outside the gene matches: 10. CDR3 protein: CASSVGQGSLLSGNTIYF. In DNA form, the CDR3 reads TGTGCCAGCAGCGTTGGACAGGGTAGTCTTCTCTCTGGAAACACCATATATTTT. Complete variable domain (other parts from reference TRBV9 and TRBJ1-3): DSGVTQTPKHLITATGQRVTLRCSPRSGDLSVYWYQQSLDQGLQFLIQYYNGEERAKGNILERFSAQQFPDLHSELNLSSLELGDSALYFCASSVGQGSLLSGNTIYFGEGSWLTVV.

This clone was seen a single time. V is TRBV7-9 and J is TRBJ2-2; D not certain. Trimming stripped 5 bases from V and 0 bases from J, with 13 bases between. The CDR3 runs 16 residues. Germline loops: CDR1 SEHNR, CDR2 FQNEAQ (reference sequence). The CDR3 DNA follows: TGTGCCAGCAGCCGTTCTCGTAATGCGAACACCGGGGAGCTGTTTTTT. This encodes CASSRSRNANTGELFF. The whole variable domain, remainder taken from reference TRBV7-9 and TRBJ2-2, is DTGVSQNPRHKITKRGQNVTFRCDPISEHNRLYWYRQTLGQGPEFLTYFQNEAQLEKSRLLSDRFSAERPKGSFSTLEIQRTEQGDSAMYLCASSRSRNANTGELFFGEGSRLTVL.

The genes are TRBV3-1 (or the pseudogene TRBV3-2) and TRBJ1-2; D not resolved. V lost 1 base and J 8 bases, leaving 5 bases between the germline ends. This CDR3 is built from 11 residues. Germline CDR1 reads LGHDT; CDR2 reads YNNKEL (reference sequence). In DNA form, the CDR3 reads TGTGCCAGCAGCCAAGGTGCGGGCTACACCTTC. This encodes CASSQGAGYTF.

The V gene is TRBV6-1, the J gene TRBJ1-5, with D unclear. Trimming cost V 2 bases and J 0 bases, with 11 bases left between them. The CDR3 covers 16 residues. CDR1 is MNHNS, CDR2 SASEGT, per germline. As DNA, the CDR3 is TGTGCCAGCAGTGAATCCAAATTCTATAGCAATCAGCCCCAGCATTTT. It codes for CASSESKFYSNQPQHF.

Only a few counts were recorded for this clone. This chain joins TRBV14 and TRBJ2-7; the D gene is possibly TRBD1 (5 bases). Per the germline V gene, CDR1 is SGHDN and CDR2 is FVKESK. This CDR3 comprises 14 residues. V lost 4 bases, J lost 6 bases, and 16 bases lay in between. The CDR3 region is CASSPGAGIPEQYV. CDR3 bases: TGTGCCAGCAGCCCTGGGGCAGGTATTCCCGAGCAGTACGTC.

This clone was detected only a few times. The CDR3, as DNA: TGTGCCAGCCGAAGGACTAGCGCGGGGGGTGAGCAGTTCTTC. This gives the protein CASRRTSAGGEQFF. The rearrangement joins TRBV7-3 to TRBJ2-1, with 9 nucleotides matching TRBD2. Germline CDR1 SGHTA, CDR2 FQGTGA. This CDR3 contains 14 residues. V shed 8 bases, J shed 9 bases, and the junction held 11 bases outside the gene matches.

The CDR3 nucleotides read TGTGCCACCAGCAGAGACCCGGGCACAGATACGCAGTATTTT. This sequence encodes CATSRDPGTDTQYF. The chain is built from TRBV15 and TRBJ2-3; D not certain. Germline loops: CDR1 LNHNV, CDR2 YYDKDF (reference sequence). With 0 bases removed from V and 1 base from J, the gap between germline ends came to 5 bases. This CDR3 has 14 residues.

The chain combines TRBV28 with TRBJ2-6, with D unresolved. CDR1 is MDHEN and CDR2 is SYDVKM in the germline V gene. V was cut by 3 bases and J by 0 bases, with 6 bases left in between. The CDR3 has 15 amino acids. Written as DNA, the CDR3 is TGTGCCAGCAGTTTCCCGAACTCTGGGGCCAACGTCCTGACTTTC. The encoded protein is CASSFPNSGANVLTF.

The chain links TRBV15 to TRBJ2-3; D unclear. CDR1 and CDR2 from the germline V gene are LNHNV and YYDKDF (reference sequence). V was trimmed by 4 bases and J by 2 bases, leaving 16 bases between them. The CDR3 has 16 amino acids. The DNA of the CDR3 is TGTGCCACCAGCACCCTGTCCCCTAAGCCCACAGATACGCAGTATTTT. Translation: CATSTLSPKPTDTQYF. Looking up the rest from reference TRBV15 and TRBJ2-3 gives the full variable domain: DAMVIQNPRYQVTQFGKPVTLSCSQTLNHNVMYWYQQKSSQAPKLLFHYYDKDFNNEADTPDNFQSRRPNTSFCFLDIRSPGLGDTAMYLCATSTLSPKPTDTQYFGPGTRLTVL.

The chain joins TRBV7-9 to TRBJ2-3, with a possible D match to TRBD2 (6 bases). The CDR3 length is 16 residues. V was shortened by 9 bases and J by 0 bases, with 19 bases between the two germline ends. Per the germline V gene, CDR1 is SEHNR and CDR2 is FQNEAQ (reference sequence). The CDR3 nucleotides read TGTGCCAGTAACACCGGGGGTGTGCGGAGCACAGATACGCAGTATTTT. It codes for CASNTGGVRSTDTQYF.

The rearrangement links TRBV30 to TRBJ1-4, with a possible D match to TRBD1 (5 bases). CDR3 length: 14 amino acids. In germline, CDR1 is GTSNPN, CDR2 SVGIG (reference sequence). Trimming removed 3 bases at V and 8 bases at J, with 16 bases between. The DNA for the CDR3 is TGTGCCTGGAGGAGGGGAACCGACGGGGAAAAACTGTTTTTT. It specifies CAWRRGTDGEKLFF.

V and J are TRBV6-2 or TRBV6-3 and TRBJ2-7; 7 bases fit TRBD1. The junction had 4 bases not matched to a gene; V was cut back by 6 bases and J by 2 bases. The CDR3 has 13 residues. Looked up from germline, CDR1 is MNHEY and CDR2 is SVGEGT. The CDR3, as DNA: TGTGCCAGCAGCCCCGGGACAGCCTACGAGCAGTACGTC. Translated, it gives CASSPGTAYEQYV.

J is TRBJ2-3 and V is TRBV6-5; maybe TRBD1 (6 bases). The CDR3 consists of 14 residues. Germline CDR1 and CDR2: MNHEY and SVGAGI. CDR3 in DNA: TGTGCGTCAAACAGGGCTTCGCTCACAGATACGCAGTATTTT. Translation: CASNRASLTDTQYF.

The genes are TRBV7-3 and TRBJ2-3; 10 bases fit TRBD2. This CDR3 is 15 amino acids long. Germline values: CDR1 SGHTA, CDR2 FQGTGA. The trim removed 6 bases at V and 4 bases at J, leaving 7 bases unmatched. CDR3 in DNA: TGTGCCAGCAGTCCAAGCGGGGGGGCCGCAGATACGCAGTATTTT. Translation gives CASSPSGGAADTQYF.

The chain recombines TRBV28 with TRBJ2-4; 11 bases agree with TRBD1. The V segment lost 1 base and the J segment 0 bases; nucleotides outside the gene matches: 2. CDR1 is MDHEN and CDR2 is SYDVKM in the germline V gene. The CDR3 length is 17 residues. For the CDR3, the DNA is TGTGCCAGCAGTTTATCCGGACAGGGGGCAGCCAAAAACATTCAGTACTTC. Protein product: CASSLSGQGAAKNIQYF.

For the CDR3, the DNA is TGTGCCAGCAGCCAAGGACTTAGTAGCGGGGGGGCCAATGAGCAGTTCTTC. Its protein is CASSQGLSSGGANEQFF. V is TRBV14 and J is TRBJ2-1, with 11 positions matching TRBD2. CDR3 length: 17 residues. V trimming: 1 base; J trimming: 6 bases; junction bases outside the gene matches: 8. Germline values: CDR1 SGHDN, CDR2 FVKESK.

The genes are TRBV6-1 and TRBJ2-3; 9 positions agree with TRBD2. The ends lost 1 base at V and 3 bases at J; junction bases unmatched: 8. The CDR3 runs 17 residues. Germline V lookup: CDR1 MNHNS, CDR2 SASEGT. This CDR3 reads CASSEVWRGGWTDTQYF. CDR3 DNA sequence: TGTGCCAGCAGTGAAGTCTGGCGGGGGGGCTGGACAGATACGCAGTATTTT.

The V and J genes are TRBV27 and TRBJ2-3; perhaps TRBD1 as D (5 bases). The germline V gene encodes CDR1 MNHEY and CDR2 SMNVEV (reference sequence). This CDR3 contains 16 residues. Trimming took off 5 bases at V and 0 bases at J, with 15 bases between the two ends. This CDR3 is CASSIRQPPSTDTQYF. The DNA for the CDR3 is TGTGCCAGCAGTATTCGACAGCCACCTAGCACAGATACGCAGTATTTT.